The 9 T cell receptor beta chains listed next were all sequenced from one sample in a study of T-cell memory formation after mild COVID-19. TCRdb analysed the 5' RACE reads with MiXCR anew, one entry per CDR3 protein. The sample has 150,000 to 200,000 distinct CDR3 sequences; about 21% are singletons. Sequencing was done on a sample of PBMCs or a T cell subset sorted from them (not recorded which). These receptors originate from an adult woman who had mild COVID-19 (a few samples of this study predate the infection). Cell type and time point are not known.

The rearrangement links TRBV24-1 to TRBJ2-2; D perhaps matches TRBD1 (5 bases). Germline assignment: CDR1 KGHDR and CDR2 SFDVKD. The CDR3 length is 14 residues. Trimming shortened V by 7 bases and J by 2 bases, and 10 bases separated the two germline ends. CDR3 in DNA: TGTGCCACCAGCCCCCAGGGTAACACCGGGGAGCTGTTTTTT. Translating gives CATSPQGNTGELFF.

This chain uses TRBV6-5 with TRBJ2-5; 9 bases agree with TRBD2. Looked up from germline, CDR1 is MNHEY and CDR2 is SVGAGI. V shed 5 bases, J shed 5 bases, and the junction held 9 bases outside the gene matches. The length of the CDR3 is 15 residues. The CDR3 sequence is CASSPTSGWGETQYF. CDR3 nucleotides: TGTGCCAGCAGTCCCACTAGCGGGTGGGGGGAGACCCAGTACTTC.

V gene TRBV6-6 combines with J gene TRBJ2-3, with 9 bases matching TRBD1. The CDR3 has 16 residues. Trimming took 0 bases from V and 4 from J; bases not matched to a gene: 5. Germline V CDR1 and CDR2: MNHNY, SVGAGI (reference sequence). CDR3 amino acids: CASSYSRDRVPDTQYF. In DNA, the CDR3 is TGTGCCAGCAGTTACTCCCGGGACAGGGTTCCAGATACGCAGTATTTT.

V usage is TRBV4-2 and J usage is TRBJ1-1; tentative D call: TRBD1 (6 bases). Germline V lookup: CDR1 LGHNA, CDR2 YNFKEQ. Trimming shortened V by 0 bases and J by 11 bases, and 13 bases separated the two germline ends. The CDR3 is made up of 13 amino acids. In DNA, the CDR3 is TGTGCCAGCAGCCAAGATTGGAAGGGGGAGGCTTTCTTT. Its protein product is CASSQDWKGEAFF.

The J gene is TRBJ2-5, the V gene TRBV10-3; D call uncertain. The V gene lost 4 bases and the J gene lost 2 bases, with 8 bases spanning the gap. In germline, CDR1 is ENHRY, CDR2 SYGVKD. The CDR3 spans 13 residues. CDR3 nucleotides: TGTGCCATCAGTGGTTGGGATCAAGAGACCCAGTACTTC. This sequence encodes CAISGWDQETQYF.

This clonotype has only a few counts. The gene calls are TRBV14 and TRBJ2-1; D is unclear. Germline CDR1 and CDR2: SGHDN and FVKESK. The V gene lost 4 bases and the J gene lost 0 bases, with 7 bases spanning the gap. The CDR3 spans 14 residues. The DNA of the CDR3 is TGTGCCAGCAGCCCCCCAAGCTCCTACAATGAGCAGTTCTTC. It is translated as CASSPPSSYNEQFF.

This chain uses TRBV29-1 with TRBJ2-1; 12 positions match TRBD2. V dropped 6 bases and J dropped 5; count of bases not matched to a gene: 2. Germline-derived CDR1 and CDR2 are SQVTM and ANQGSEA. This CDR3 comprises 13 residues. The CDR3 nucleotides read TGCAGCGTCACTAGCGGGAGGAACAATGAGCAGTTCTTC. The encoded protein is CSVTSGRNNEQFF.

This clonotype has ten or more counts. The chain uses TRBV6-1 and TRBJ2-6; D is uncertain. Germline V lookup: CDR1 MNHNS, CDR2 SASEGT. This CDR3 has 14 residues. Deletions cut 3 bases from V and 1 base from J, with 4 bases between. The CDR3 region is CASSEGSGANVLTF. Written as DNA, the CDR3 is TGTGCCAGCAGTGAGGGGTCTGGGGCCAACGTCCTGACTTTC.

This clonotype was observed a handful of times. This CDR3 is CASSIAGGPYEQFF. DNA for the CDR3: TGTGCCAGCAGTATAGCCGGAGGGCCGTATGAGCAGTTCTTC. The rearrangement uses TRBV7-3 and TRBJ2-1; TRBD2 might be the D (6 bases). The CDR3 is made up of 14 amino acids. V was trimmed by 6 bases and J by 8 bases, leaving 17 bases between them. Germline loops: CDR1 SGHTA, CDR2 FQGTGA.